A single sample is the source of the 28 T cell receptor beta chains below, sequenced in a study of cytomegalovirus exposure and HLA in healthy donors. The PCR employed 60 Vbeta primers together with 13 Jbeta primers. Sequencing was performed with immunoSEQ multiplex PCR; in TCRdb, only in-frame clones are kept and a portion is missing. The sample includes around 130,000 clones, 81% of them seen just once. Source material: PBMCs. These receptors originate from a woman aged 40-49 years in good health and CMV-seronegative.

Here the CDR3 DNA reads TGTGCCAGCAGCTTGGTACAGGGACAGGAGGCTTATTCACCCCTCCACTTT. Protein product: CASSLVQGQEAYSPLHF. The chain employs TRBV5-6 and TRBJ1-6, with 8 bases matching TRBD1. The trim removed 0 bases at V and 8 bases at J, leaving 10 bases unmatched. The CDR3 is 17 residues long. The V gene's germline CDR1 is SGHDT and CDR2 YYEEEE.

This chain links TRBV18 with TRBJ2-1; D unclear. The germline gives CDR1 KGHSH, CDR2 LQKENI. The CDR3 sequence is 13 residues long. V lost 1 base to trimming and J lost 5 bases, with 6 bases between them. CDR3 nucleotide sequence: TGTGCCAGCTCACCACGGAGAAACAATGAGCAGTTCTTC. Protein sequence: CASSPRRNNEQFF.

The CDR3 bases are TGTGCCAGTAGTAAGGACAGGGGTCGATCTGGAAACACCATATATTTT. It yields the protein CASSKDRGRSGNTIYF. V is TRBV19 and J is TRBJ1-3; 9 bases align to TRBD1. J lost 1 base, V lost 4 bases, and 5 bases had no gene match. Germline V gives CDR1 LNHDA, CDR2 SQIVND (reference sequence). The CDR3 sequence is 16 residues long. Filled out from reference TRBV19 and TRBJ1-3, the complete variable domain reads DGGITQSPKYLFRKEGQNVTLSCEQNLNHDAMYWYRQDPGQGLRLIYYSQIVNDFQKGDIAEGYSVSREKKESFPLTVTSAQKNPTAFYLCASSKDRGRSGNTIYFGEGSWLTVV.

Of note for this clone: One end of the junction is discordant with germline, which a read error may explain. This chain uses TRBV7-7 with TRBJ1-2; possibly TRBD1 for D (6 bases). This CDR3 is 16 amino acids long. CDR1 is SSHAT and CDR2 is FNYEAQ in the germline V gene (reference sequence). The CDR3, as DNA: TGTGCTAGCAGCTTAGCGCACAGGGATAAGGGCTATGGCTACACCTTC. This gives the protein CASSLAHRDKGYGYTF.

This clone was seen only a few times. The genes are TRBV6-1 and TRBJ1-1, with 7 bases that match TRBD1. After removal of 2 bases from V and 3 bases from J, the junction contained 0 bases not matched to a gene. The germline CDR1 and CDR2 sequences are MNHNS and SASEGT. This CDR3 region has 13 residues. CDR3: CASSERGHTEAFF. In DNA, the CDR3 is TGTGCCAGCAGTGAAAGGGGGCACACTGAAGCTTTCTTT.

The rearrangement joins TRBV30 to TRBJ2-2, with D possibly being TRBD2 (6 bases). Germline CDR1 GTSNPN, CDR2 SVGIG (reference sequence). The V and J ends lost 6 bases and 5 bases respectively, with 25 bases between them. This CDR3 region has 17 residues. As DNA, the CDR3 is TGTGCCTGCAGTATACAGGCGGGGATGGGGTTAACCGGGGAGCTGTTTTTT. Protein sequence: CACSIQAGMGLTGELFF.

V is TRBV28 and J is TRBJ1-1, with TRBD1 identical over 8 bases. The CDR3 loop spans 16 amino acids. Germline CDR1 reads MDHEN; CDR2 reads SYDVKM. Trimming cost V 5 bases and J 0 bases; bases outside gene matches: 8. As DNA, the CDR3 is TGTGCCAGCAGTCGGACAGGGATGGCACTGAACACTGAAGCTTTCTTT. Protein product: CASSRTGMALNTEAFF.

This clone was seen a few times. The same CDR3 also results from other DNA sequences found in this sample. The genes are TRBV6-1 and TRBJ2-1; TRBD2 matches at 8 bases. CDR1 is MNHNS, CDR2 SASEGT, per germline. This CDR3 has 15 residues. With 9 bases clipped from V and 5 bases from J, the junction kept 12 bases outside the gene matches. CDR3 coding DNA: TGTGCCAGTCGGGAGGGGGGGTCAGGCCACAATGAGCAGTTCTTC. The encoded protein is CASREGGSGHNEQFF.

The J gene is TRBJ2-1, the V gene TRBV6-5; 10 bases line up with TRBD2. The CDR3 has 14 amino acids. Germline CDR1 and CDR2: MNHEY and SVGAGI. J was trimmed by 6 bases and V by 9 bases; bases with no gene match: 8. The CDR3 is CASSIAGGSNEQFF. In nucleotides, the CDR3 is TGTGCCAGTTCAATAGCGGGGGGTTCCAATGAGCAGTTCTTC.

CDR3 bases: TGTGCCAGCAGCGTAGTACCGACAGGGGTTAGCAATGAGCAGTTCTTC. It encodes CASSVVPTGVSNEQFF. The chain recombines TRBV9 with TRBJ2-1, with 8 bases aligning to TRBD1. The CDR3 has 16 residues. With V trimmed by 0 bases and J by 6 bases, 8 bases remained unmatched. In germline, CDR1 is SGDLS, CDR2 YYNGEE.

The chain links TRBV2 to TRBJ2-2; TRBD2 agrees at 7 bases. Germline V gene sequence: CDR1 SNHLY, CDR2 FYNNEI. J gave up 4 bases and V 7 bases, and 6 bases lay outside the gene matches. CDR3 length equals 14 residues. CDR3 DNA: TGTGCCAGCAACGCGGGAGAAGGCACCGGGGAGCTGTTTTTT. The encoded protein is CASNAGEGTGELFF.

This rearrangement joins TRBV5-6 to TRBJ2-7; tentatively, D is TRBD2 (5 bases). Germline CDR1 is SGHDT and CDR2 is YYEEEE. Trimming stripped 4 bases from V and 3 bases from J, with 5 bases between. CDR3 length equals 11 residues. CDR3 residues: CASSRGYEQYF. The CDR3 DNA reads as TGTGCCAGCAGCCGGGGCTACGAGCAGTACTTC.

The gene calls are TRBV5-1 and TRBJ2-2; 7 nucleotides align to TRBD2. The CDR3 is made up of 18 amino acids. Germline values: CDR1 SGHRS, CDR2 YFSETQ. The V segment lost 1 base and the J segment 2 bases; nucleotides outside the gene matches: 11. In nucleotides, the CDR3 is TGCGCCAGCAGCTTGAAGCCTTGGGTAGCGGGTAACACCGGGGAGCTGTTTTTT. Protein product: CASSLKPWVAGNTGELFF. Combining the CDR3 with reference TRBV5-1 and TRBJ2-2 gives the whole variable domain KAGVTQTPRYLIKTRGQQVTLSCSPISGHRSVSWYQQTPGQGLQFLFEYFSETQRNKGNFPGRFSGRQFSNSRSEMNVSTLELGDSALYLCASSLKPWVAGNTGELFFGEGSRLTVL.

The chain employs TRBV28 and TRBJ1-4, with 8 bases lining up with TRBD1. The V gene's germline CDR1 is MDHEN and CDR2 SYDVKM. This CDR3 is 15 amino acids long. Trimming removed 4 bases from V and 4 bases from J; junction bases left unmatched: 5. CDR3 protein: CASSSGQGNNEKLFF. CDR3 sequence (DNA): TGTGCCAGCAGTTCCGGACAGGGAAATAATGAAAAACTGTTTTTT.

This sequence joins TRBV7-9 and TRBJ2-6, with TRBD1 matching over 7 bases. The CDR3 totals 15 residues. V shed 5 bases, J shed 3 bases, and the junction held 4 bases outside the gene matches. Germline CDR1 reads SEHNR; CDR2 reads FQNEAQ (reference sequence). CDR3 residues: CASSKTGYGANVLTF. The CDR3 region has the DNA TGTGCCAGCAGCAAGACAGGGTATGGGGCCAACGTCCTGACTTTC.

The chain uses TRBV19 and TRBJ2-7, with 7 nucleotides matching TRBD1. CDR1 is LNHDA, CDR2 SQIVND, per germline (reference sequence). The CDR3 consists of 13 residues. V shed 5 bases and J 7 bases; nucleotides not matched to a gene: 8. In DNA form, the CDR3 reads TGTGCCAGTAGTCTTCACAGGGGTATTGAGCAGTACTTC. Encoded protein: CASSLHRGIEQYF.

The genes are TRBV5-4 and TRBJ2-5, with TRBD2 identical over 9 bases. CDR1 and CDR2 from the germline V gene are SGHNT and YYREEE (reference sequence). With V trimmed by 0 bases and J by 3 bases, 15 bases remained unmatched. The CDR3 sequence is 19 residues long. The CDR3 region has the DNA TGTGCCAGCAGCTTGGTGGGTAGCGGGGGCCTGACTGGTAAAGAGACCCAGTACTTC. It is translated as CASSLVGSGGLTGKETQYF.

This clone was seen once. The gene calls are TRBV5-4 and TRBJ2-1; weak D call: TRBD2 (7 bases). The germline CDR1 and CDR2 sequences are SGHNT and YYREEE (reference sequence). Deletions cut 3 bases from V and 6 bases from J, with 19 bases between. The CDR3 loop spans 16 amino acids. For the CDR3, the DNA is TGTGCCAGCAGCTGGTCCCGGGGGGCGGTGTTCAATGAGCAGTTCTTC. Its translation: CASSWSRGAVFNEQFF.

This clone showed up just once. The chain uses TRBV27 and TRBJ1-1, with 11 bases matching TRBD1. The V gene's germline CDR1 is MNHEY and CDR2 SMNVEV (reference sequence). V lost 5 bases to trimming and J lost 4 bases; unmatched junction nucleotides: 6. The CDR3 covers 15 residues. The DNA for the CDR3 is TGTGCCAGCAGTATCGGACAGGGGGCGACCACTGAAGCTTTCTTT. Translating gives CASSIGQGATTEAFF.

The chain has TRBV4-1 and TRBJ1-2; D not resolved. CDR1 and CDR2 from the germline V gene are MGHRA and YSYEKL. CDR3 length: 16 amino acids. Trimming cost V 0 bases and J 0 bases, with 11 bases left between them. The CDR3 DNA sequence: TGCGCCAGCAGCCAAGAGGTCCATACATCTAACTATGGCTACACCTTC. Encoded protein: CASSQEVHTSNYGYTF.

CDR3 bases: TGCGCCAGCAGGGTGTACAGGACCGATACGCAGTATTTT. Its translation is CASRVYRTDTQYF. This rearrangement joins TRBV10-1 to TRBJ2-3; D might be TRBD1 (5 bases). The CDR3 is 13 amino acids. Germline V lookup: CDR1 WNHNN, CDR2 SYGVQD (reference sequence). V lost 6 bases, J lost 6 bases, and 13 bases lay in between.

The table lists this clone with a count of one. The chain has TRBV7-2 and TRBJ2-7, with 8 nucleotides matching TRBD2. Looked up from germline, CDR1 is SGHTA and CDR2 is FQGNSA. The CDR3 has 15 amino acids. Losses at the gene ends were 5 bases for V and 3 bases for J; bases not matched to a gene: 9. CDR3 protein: CASSTPTSGFYEQYF. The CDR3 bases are TGTGCCAGCAGCACCCCAACTAGCGGCTTCTACGAGCAGTACTTC.

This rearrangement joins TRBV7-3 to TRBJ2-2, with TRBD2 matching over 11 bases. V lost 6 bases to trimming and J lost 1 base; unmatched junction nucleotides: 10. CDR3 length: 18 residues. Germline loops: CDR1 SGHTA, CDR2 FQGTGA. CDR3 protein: CASSSDLAGGKNTGELFF. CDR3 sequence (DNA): TGTGCCAGCAGTTCGGACCTAGCGGGGGGAAAGAACACCGGGGAGCTGTTTTTT.

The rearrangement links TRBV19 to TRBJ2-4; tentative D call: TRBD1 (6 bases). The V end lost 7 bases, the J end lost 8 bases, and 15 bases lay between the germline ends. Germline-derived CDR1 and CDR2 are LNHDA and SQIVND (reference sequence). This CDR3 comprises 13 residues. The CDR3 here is CASKTRGLDIQYF. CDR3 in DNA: TGTGCCAGTAAAACCAGGGGTTTAGACATTCAGTACTTC.

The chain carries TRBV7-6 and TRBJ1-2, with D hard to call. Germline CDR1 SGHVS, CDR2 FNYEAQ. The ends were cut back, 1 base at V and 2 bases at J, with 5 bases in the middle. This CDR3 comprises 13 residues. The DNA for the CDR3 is TGTGCCAGCAGCTTAGGAGGGAACTATGGCTACACCTTC. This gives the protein CASSLGGNYGYTF.

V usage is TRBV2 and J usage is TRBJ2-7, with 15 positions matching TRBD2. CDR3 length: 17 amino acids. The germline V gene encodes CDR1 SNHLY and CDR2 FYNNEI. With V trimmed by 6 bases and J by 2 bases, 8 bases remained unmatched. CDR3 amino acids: CASRGSRTSGGAYEQYF. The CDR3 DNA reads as TGTGCCAGCAGGGGGTCCCGGACTAGCGGGGGGGCCTACGAGCAGTACTTC.

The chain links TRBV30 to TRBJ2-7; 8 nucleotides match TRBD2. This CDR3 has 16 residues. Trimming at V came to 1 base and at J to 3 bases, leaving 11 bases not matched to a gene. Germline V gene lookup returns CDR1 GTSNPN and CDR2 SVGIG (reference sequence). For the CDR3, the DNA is TGTGCCTGGAGTGCTAAAATAGCGGGAAGGGTCTACGAGCAGTACTTC. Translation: CAWSAKIAGRVYEQYF.

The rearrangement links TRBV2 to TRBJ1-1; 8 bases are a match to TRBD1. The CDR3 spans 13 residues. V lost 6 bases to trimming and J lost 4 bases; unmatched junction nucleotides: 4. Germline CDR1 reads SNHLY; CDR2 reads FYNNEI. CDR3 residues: CASSTGTGTEAFF. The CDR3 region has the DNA TGTGCCAGCAGCACTGGGACAGGCACTGAAGCTTTCTTT.